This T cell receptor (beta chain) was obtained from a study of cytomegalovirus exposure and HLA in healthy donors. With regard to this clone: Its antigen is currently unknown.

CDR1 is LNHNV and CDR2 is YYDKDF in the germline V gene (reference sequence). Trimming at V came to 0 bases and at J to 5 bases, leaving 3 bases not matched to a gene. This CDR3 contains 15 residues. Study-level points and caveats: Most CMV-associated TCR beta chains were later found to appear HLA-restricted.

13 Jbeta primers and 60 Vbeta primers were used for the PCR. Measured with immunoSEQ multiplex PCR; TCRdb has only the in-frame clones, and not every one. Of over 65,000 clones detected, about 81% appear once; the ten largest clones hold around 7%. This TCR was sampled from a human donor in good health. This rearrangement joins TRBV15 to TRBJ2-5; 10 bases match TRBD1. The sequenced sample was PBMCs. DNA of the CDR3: TGTGCCACCAGCAGAGATCAGGGACAGGGGGAGACCCAGTACTTC. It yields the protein CATSRDQGQGETQYF.